The 14 T cell receptor beta chains in this list originate from one sample, sequenced in a study of lymphopenia after photon versus proton radiotherapy. Profiling relied on immunoSEQ multiplex PCR, and the TCRdb table lists in-frame clones only, not all of them. Of 20,000 to 30,000 clones in the sample, roughly 82% were seen once. The material sequenced was peripheral blood, taken from a patient treated with photon-based radiotherapy. Receptor source: a man aged 35 to 55 with gastric cancer.

This clone came up a few times. V and J are TRBV11-1 and TRBJ1-4; unclear D gene. Germline loops: CDR1 SGHAT, CDR2 FQDESV (reference sequence). This CDR3 has 12 amino acids. V dropped 7 bases and J dropped 5 bases, with 8 bases sitting between them. The CDR3 sequence: CASMAGNEKLFF. The DNA for the CDR3 is TGTGCCAGCATGGCGGGGAATGAAAAACTGTTTTTT.

The chain carries TRBV5-6 and TRBJ1-2; TRBD1 agrees at 7 bases. V shed 5 bases, J shed 5 bases, and the junction held 6 bases outside the gene matches. The CDR3 totals 13 residues. CDR1 and CDR2 (germline): SGHDT, YYEEEE. The CDR3 loop is CASRPDRDYGYTF. The CDR3 DNA sequence: TGTGCCAGCAGACCCGACAGGGATTATGGCTACACCTTC.

This chain links TRBV6-5 with TRBJ1-1; D remains ambiguous. The length of the CDR3 is 11 residues. Between the trimmed V and J ends, which lost 10 bases and 3 bases, there was a span of 9 bases. CDR1 and CDR2 (germline): MNHEY, SVGAGI. CDR3 in amino acids: CATNRDTEAFF. CDR3 nucleotides: TGTGCCACCAACCGGGACACTGAAGCTTTCTTT.

The gene calls are TRBV7-3 and TRBJ2-3; either TRBD1 or TRBD2 may supply D (6 bases each). The germline CDR1 and CDR2 sequences are SGHTA and FQGTGA. The CDR3 covers 14 residues. V was pared by 5 bases and J by 4 bases, with 13 bases between. DNA of the CDR3: TGTGCCAGCAGCCGGGCCGGGGGCTCAGATACGCAGTATTTT. Amino acid sequence: CASSRAGGSDTQYF.

This chain links TRBV29-1 with TRBJ2-7; D perhaps matches TRBD1 (6 bases). The V gene lost 0 bases and the J gene lost 4 bases, with 16 bases spanning the gap. The CDR3 length is 15 residues. CDR1 and CDR2 (germline): SQVTM, ANQGSEA. Here the CDR3 reads CSVEEPQGPVYEQYF. The CDR3 coding sequence is TGCAGCGTTGAAGAGCCACAGGGTCCGGTGTACGAGCAGTACTTC.

This clone was recorded once. The genes are TRBV29-1 and TRBJ1-3; D uncertain. Between the trimmed V and J ends, which lost 3 bases and 0 bases, there was a span of 6 bases. Germline V CDR1 and CDR2: SQVTM, ANQGSEA. This CDR3 contains 13 residues. The CDR3 DNA reads TGCAGCGTTGATTTGGGCTCTGGAAACACCATATATTTT. This sequence encodes CSVDLGSGNTIYF.

The chain links TRBV7-2 to TRBJ2-7; D tentatively fits TRBD1 or TRBD2 (5 bases each). V was pared by 5 bases and J by 7 bases, with 15 bases between. The CDR3 consists of 13 residues. Germline CDR1 reads SGHTA; CDR2 reads FQGNSA. The CDR3 DNA follows: TGTGCCAGCAGCAACCGGGGCCTTTGGGAGCAGTACTTC. Translation gives CASSNRGLWEQYF.

The V gene is TRBV7-2, the J gene TRBJ2-1; D gene unclear. The CDR3 has 14 amino acids. Deletions cut 5 bases from V and 3 bases from J, with 11 bases between. CDR1 and CDR2 (germline): SGHTA, FQGNSA. Written as DNA, the CDR3 is TGTGCCAGCAGCCTACCGGGTGTCTACAATGAGCAGTTCTTC. Translating it yields CASSLPGVYNEQFF. Full variable domain (rest looked up from reference TRBV7-2 and TRBJ2-1): GAGVSQSPSNKVTEKGKDVELRCDPISGHTALYWYRQSLGQGLEFLIYFQGNSAPDKSGLPSDRFSAERTGGSVSTLTIQRTQQEDSAVYLCASSLPGVYNEQFFGPGTRLTVL.

The chain has TRBV7-9 and TRBJ2-1; tentative D call: TRBD2 (6 bases). The CDR3 contains 14 residues. V was trimmed by 11 bases and J by 5 bases, leaving 19 bases between them. Per germline, CDR1 SEHNR and CDR2 FQNEAQ (reference sequence). CDR3 sequence: CAHLGGGLNNEQFF. DNA of the CDR3: TGTGCCCATCTAGGAGGAGGGTTAAACAATGAGCAGTTCTTC. The whole variable domain, filled in from reference TRBV7-9 and TRBJ2-1, reads DTGVSQNPRHKITKRGQNVTFRCDPISEHNRLYWYRQTLGQGPEFLTYFQNEAQLEKSRLLSDRFSAERPKGSFSTLEIQRTEQGDSAMYLCAHLGGGLNNEQFFGPGTRLTVL.

Note on this clone: Distinct nucleotide sequences in the sample also encode this CDR3. The CDR3: CASSLEWDRANSPLHF. The CDR3 DNA reads TGTGCCAGCAGCTTGGAGTGGGACCGGGCTAATTCACCCCTCCACTTT. This sequence joins TRBV5-4 and TRBJ1-6, with TRBD1 as a possible D gene (5 bases). CDR1 is SGHNT and CDR2 is YYREEE in the germline V gene (reference sequence). V lost 0 bases and J 6 bases, leaving 13 bases between the germline ends. The CDR3 sequence is 16 residues long.

The sample holds a few counts of this clone. J is TRBJ1-5 and V is TRBV2; D perhaps matches TRBD1 (6 bases). V shed 3 bases and J shed 2 bases, with 11 bases lying between them. Germline CDR1 and CDR2: SNHLY and FYNNEI. The CDR3 is 15 amino acids. The DNA for the CDR3 is TGTGCCAGCAGTGAGGGGGGGCAGGGCAATCAGCCCCAGCATTTT. Its translation: CASSEGGQGNQPQHF.

The chain employs TRBV19 and TRBJ1-2; 7 nucleotides align to TRBD1. The CDR3 totals 15 residues. The V and J ends lost 1 base and 1 base, in that order; junction bases with no gene match: 3. Germline loops: CDR1 LNHDA, CDR2 SQIVND (reference sequence). CDR3 nucleotides: TGTGCCAGTAGTATAGGGGACAGTCTTAACTATGGCTACACCTTC. This encodes CASSIGDSLNYGYTF.

V usage is TRBV5-1 and J usage is TRBJ1-4; D possibly corresponds to TRBD1 (6 bases). This CDR3 has 14 residues. The germline V gene encodes CDR1 SGHRS and CDR2 YFSETQ. The ends were cut back, 1 base at V and 5 bases at J, with 9 bases in the middle. The CDR3 region has the DNA TGCGCCAGCAGCTTGAAGGGGGGGAATGAAAAACTGTTTTTT. Translation: CASSLKGGNEKLFF.

A single count supports this clone. The chain combines TRBV7-2 with TRBJ2-3; D is tentatively TRBD1 or TRBD2 (5 bases each). The CDR3 covers 15 residues. The V end was cut by 1 base, the J end by 2 bases, with 10 bases between. Germline values: CDR1 SGHTA, CDR2 FQGNSA. CDR3 region: CASSLVGTSTDTQYF. The CDR3 bases are TGTGCCAGCAGCTTAGTCGGGACCTCCACAGATACGCAGTATTTT.